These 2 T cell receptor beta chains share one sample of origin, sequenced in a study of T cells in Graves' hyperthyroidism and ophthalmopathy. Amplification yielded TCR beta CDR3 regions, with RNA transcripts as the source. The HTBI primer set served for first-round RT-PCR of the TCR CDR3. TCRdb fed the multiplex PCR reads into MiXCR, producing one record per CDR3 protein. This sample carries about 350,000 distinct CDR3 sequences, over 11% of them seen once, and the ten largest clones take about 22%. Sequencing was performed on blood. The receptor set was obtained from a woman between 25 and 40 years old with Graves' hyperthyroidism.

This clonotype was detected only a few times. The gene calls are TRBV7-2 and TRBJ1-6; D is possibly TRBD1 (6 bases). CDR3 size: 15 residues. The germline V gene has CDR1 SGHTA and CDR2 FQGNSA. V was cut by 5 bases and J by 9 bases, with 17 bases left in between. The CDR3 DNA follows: TGTGCCAGCAGCACACCGGGACAATTCGGTTCACCCCTCCACTTT. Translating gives CASSTPGQFGSPLHF.

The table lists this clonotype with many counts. The CDR3 protein is CSARGLAGVGVDEQFF. The CDR3 bases are TGCAGTGCTAGAGGACTAGCGGGAGTGGGAGTGGATGAGCAGTTCTTC. The chain uses TRBV20-1 and TRBJ2-1; 12 nucleotides line up with TRBD2. CDR3 size: 16 residues. J gave up 8 bases and V 1 base, and 9 bases lay outside the gene matches. CDR1 and CDR2 from the germline V gene are DFQATT and SNEGSKA (reference sequence).